A selection of T cell receptor beta chains follows, all from one sample in a study of T cells after yellow fever vaccination. A single record per CDR3 protein comes from TCRdb applying MiXCR to the 5' RACE reads. This table has under 550,000 distinct CDR3 sequences, less than 25% appearing once. The sample in question was PBMCs, obtained around 3 weeks after the first yellow fever vaccination. The receptor set was obtained from a man in his late teens or twenties who received the YFV17D yellow fever vaccine. Both conserved end residues are part of each CDR3. Fields, in order: V gene, clone size, J gene, D gene, CDR3 DNA, CDR3 protein. D genes are given only for firm matches. Clone size is given for some rows only: seen once, a few or many times, or a class if the clone is expanded.

v_gene: TRBV12-3/TRBV12-4
abundance: .
j_gene: TRBJ2-1
d_gene: .
CDR3nt: TGTGCCACCCGGAGCGTCTACAATGAGCAGTTCTTC
CDR3aa: CATRSVYNEQFF

v_gene: TRBV6-5
abundance: .
j_gene: TRBJ1-1
d_gene: .
CDR3nt: TGTGCCAGCAGTTACGCCCGGACGGTGAACACTGAAGCTTTCTTT
CDR3aa: CASSYARTVNTEAFF

v_gene: TRBV6-1
abundance: few
j_gene: TRBJ2-7
d_gene: .
CDR3nt: TGTGCCAGCAGGAAACAGGTCCTAATCGGCGAGCAGTACTTC
CDR3aa: CASRKQVLIGEQYF

v_gene: TRBV20-1
abundance: .
j_gene: TRBJ1-5
d_gene: .
CDR3nt: TGCAGTGCTAGAGATCCCAGGAGCAATCAGCCCCAGCATTTT
CDR3aa: CSARDPRSNQPQHF

v_gene: TRBV15
abundance: few
j_gene: TRBJ1-2
d_gene: TRBD1
CDR3nt: TGTGCCACCAGGTGGACAGGGTCTAACTATGGCTACACCTTC
CDR3aa: CATRWTGSNYGYTF

v_gene: TRBV7-9
abundance: .
j_gene: TRBJ1-1
d_gene: .
CDR3nt: TGTGCCATCGAGCGGGGGAACACTGAAGCTTTCTTT
CDR3aa: CAIERGNTEAFF

v_gene: TRBV9
abundance: .
j_gene: TRBJ1-3
d_gene: .
CDR3nt: TGTGCCAGCAGCGAGACCCTTTTCCGAGAGGGCGGAAACACCATATATTTT
CDR3aa: CASSETLFREGGNTIYF

v_gene: TRBV7-2
abundance: .
j_gene: TRBJ2-1
d_gene: TRBD2
CDR3nt: TGTGCCATAGCCCCGGGGGGGGCTGACAATGAGCAGTTCTTC
CDR3aa: CAIAPGGADNEQFF

v_gene: TRBV7-2
abundance: .
j_gene: TRBJ2-3
d_gene: .
CDR3nt: TGTGCCAGCAGCTACTCCCCCCTTAGCACAGATACGCAGTATTTT
CDR3aa: CASSYSPLSTDTQYF

v_gene: TRBV3-1
abundance: .
j_gene: TRBJ2-3
d_gene: .
CDR3nt: TGTGCCAGCAGGTCTAGGGGCGGAGATACGCAGTATTTT
CDR3aa: CASRSRGGDTQYF

v_gene: TRBV29-1
abundance: many
j_gene: TRBJ2-1
d_gene: .
CDR3nt: TGCAGCGCCGCGGGGCCGGACTACAATGAGCAGTTCTTC
CDR3aa: CSAAGPDYNEQFF

v_gene: TRBV4-2
abundance: .
j_gene: TRBJ2-7
d_gene: .
CDR3nt: TGTGCCAGCAGCCAAGACGGCAGAAACTACGAGCAGTACTTC
CDR3aa: CASSQDGRNYEQYF

v_gene: TRBV7-2
abundance: .
j_gene: TRBJ2-5
d_gene: .
CDR3nt: TGTGCCAGCAGCTTAAGACTAGACCCGGAGACCCAGTACTTC
CDR3aa: CASSLRLDPETQYF

v_gene: TRBV4-3
abundance: .
j_gene: TRBJ2-3
d_gene: .
CDR3nt: TGCGCCAGCAGCTCCCTAGAAAACACAGATACGCAGTATTTT
CDR3aa: CASSSLENTDTQYF

v_gene: TRBV11-1
abundance: few
j_gene: TRBJ2-1
d_gene: .
CDR3nt: TGTGCCAGCAGCTTATCTGTAATTGGGGCAGGAGGTTACAATGAGCAGTTCTTC
CDR3aa: CASSLSVIGAGGYNEQFF

v_gene: TRBV20-1
abundance: few
j_gene: TRBJ1-5
d_gene: .
CDR3nt: TGCAGTGCTAGCGATAGAACCCAGCCCCAGCATTTT
CDR3aa: CSASDRTQPQHF

v_gene: TRBV6-1
abundance: .
j_gene: TRBJ1-1
d_gene: .
CDR3nt: TGTGCCAGCAGTGGAACAGGGACGAACACTGAAGCTTTCTTT
CDR3aa: CASSGTGTNTEAFF

v_gene: TRBV18
abundance: .
j_gene: TRBJ2-2
d_gene: TRBD1
CDR3nt: TGTGCCAGCTCACCAGGACAGGGACGATCCCCCGGGGAGCTGTTTTTT
CDR3aa: CASSPGQGRSPGELFF

v_gene: TRBV6-5
abundance: many
j_gene: TRBJ1-1
d_gene: .
CDR3nt: TGTGCCAGCAGTTACCGTCGGCCAGGTACTGAAGCTTTCTTT
CDR3aa: CASSYRRPGTEAFF

v_gene: TRBV5-6
abundance: few
j_gene: TRBJ2-5
d_gene: TRBD2
CDR3nt: TGTGCCAGCAGCGACATGGGACTAGCGGGCTTCCAAGAGACCCAGTACTTC
CDR3aa: CASSDMGLAGFQETQYF

v_gene: TRBV30
abundance: few
j_gene: TRBJ2-6
d_gene: .
CDR3nt: TGTGCCTGGAGTGTACCCAAGGGCCCTGGGGCCAACGTCCTGACTTTC
CDR3aa: CAWSVPKGPGANVLTF

v_gene: TRBV3-1
abundance: few
j_gene: TRBJ2-5
d_gene: .
CDR3nt: TGTGCCAGCAGCCAAGATTGGGCCACCCAAGAGACCCAGTACTTC
CDR3aa: CASSQDWATQETQYF

v_gene: TRBV21-1
abundance: .
j_gene: TRBJ1-4
d_gene: .
CDR3nt: TGTGCCAGCAGCAAAGAGGATCGGCCGCTGAATGAAAAACTGTTTTTT
CDR3aa: CASSKEDRPLNEKLFF

v_gene: TRBV6-6
abundance: few
j_gene: TRBJ2-1
d_gene: .
CDR3nt: TGTGCCAATCTCCCGGGCTCCTACAATGAGCAGTTCTTC
CDR3aa: CANLPGSYNEQFF

v_gene: TRBV7-2
abundance: .
j_gene: TRBJ1-2
d_gene: .
CDR3nt: TGTGCCAGCAGCTTATCGGGCGGGGGCAATGGCTACACCTTC
CDR3aa: CASSLSGGGNGYTF

v_gene: TRBV4-1
abundance: .
j_gene: TRBJ2-3
d_gene: .
CDR3nt: TGCGCCAGCAGCCATCAGCCGAGTTACAGGACCTATAGCACAGATACGCAGTATTTT
CDR3aa: CASSHQPSYRTYSTDTQYF

v_gene: TRBV12-3/TRBV12-4
abundance: .
j_gene: TRBJ2-5
d_gene: TRBD2
CDR3nt: TGTGCCAGCAGTTTAGGGACTAGCGGGGTGATTATTCAAGAGACCCAGTACTTC
CDR3aa: CASSLGTSGVIIQETQYF

v_gene: TRBV7-2
abundance: few
j_gene: TRBJ2-5
d_gene: TRBD2
CDR3nt: TGTGCCAGCAGCCCCGGTGGGACTAGCGGAAAAGCTGGGACCCAGTACTTC
CDR3aa: CASSPGGTSGKAGTQYF

v_gene: TRBV6-5
abundance: .
j_gene: TRBJ1-2
d_gene: TRBD1
CDR3nt: TGTGCCAGCAGTTCACCCAGGACAGGGAACTATGGCTACACCTTC
CDR3aa: CASSSPRTGNYGYTF